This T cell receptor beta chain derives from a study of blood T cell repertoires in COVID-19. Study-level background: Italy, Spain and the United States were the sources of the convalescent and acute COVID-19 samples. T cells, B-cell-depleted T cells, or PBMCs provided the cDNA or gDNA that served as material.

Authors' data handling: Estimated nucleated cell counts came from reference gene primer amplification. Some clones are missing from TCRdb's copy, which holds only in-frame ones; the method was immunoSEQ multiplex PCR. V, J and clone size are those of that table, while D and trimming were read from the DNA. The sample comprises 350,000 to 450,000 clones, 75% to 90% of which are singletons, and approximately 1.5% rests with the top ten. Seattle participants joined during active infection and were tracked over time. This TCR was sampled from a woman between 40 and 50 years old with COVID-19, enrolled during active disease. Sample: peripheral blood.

The CDR3 DNA sequence: TGTGCCAGCAGTTTACTCTCCAGGTCGACAGGAAACACCATATATTTT. Translation gives CASSLLSRSTGNTIYF. The rearrangement joins TRBV28 to TRBJ1-3; D not certain. The length of the CDR3 is 16 residues. Per the germline V gene, CDR1 is MDHEN and CDR2 is SYDVKM. V shed 2 bases and J shed 4 bases, with 15 bases lying between them.